The sequence of this TCR beta chain was determined in a study of T cell clusters in autoimmune cytopenias. The V gene's germline CDR1 is KGHSH and CDR2 LQKENI. The CDR3 totals 15 residues. General study results and limits: A dominant lymphoma-associated repertoire apparently masked the cluster-lack signature in secondary cytopenia versus chronic lymphocytic leukemia. TRB repertoire shifts in secondary cytopenia and chronic lymphocytic leukemia mostly reflected lymphoma, not autoimmunity.

About 39,000 genome equivalents of blood DNA were amplified for TRB. TRB rearrangements were amplified by touch-down multiplex PCR with mixed TRB-A/B primers. Using the multiplex PCR reads, TCRdb records one entry per CDR3 protein without DNA. Its table records 9,500 to 12,000 distinct CDR3 sequences. As for this clonotype: Its target is unknown.

These data also featured in a second study, about T cell repertoires in aging, cancer and after chemotherapy.

The J gene is TRBJ2-5, the V gene TRBV18; TCRdb's D call of TRBD1 is untestable without DNA. The sample comprised peripheral blood. The clonotype was recovered from a human donor in good health. The CDR3 here is CASSPLRGGQETQYF.